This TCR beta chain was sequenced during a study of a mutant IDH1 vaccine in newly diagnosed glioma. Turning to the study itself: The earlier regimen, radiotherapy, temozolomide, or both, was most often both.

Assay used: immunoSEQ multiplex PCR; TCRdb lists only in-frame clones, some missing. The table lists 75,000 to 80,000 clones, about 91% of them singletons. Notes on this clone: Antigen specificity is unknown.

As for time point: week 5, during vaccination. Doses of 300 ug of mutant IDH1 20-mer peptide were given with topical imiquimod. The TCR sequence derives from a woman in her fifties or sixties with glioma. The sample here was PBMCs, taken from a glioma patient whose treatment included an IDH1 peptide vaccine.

The CDR3 sequence is CASSFLRDSYEQYF. DNA for the CDR3: TGTGCCAGCAGCTTCCTTCGGGACAGTTACGAGCAGTACTTC. This chain uses TRBV7-9 with TRBJ2-7, with 7 bases matching TRBD1. Trimming cost V 3 bases and J 4 bases; bases outside gene matches: 6. Germline assignment: CDR1 SEHNR and CDR2 FQNEAQ (reference sequence). This CDR3 is built from 14 residues.